This entry features one T cell receptor beta chain sequence. Germline CDR1 and CDR2: LGHDT and YNNKEL (reference sequence). This CDR3 region has 15 residues. The J segment lost 7 bases and the V segment lost 6 bases, leaving 11 bases of the junction unmatched. Only in-frame clones appear in the TCRdb table, and some are missing; sequencing was by immunoSEQ multiplex PCR. Of 200,000 to 250,000 clones in the sample, just over 85% were seen once. These data belong to a study of blood T cell repertoires in COVID-19. This receptor was obtained from a woman in her thirties or forties with acute COVID-19. Specimen: PBMCs or T cells enriched from blood (not recorded which). V usage is TRBV3-1 (or the pseudogene TRBV3-2) and J usage is TRBJ2-1; 8 bases match TRBD2. This CDR3 is CASRFSGGPRNEQFF. CDR3 nucleotide sequence: TGTGCCAGCAGATTCTCGGGGGGGCCAAGGAATGAGCAGTTCTTC.